One and the same sample provided the 14 T cell receptor beta chains below, sequenced in a study of metastatic and nonmetastatic thyroid tumors. TCRdb re-called the PCR reads via MiXCR. The data contain over 14,000 clones, around 30% of them singletons. Thyroid surgery had not been preceded by any treatment in any patient. The sample was tumor tissue. The origin of the receptors is a female donor with papillary thyroid cancer or a benign thyroid nodule (not recorded which). Some clones in this sample may be carry-over from other donors' samples.

The CDR3 loop is CASSPGQGITEAFF. The CDR3 DNA is TGTGCCAGCAGTCCCGGACAGGGAATCACTGAAGCTTTCTTT. This chain connects TRBV28 to TRBJ1-1; 8 bases match TRBD1. Germline loops: CDR1 MDHEN, CDR2 SYDVKM. V was pared by 5 bases and J by 4 bases, with 6 bases of the junction left unmatched. The CDR3 spans 14 residues.

Comments on this clone: A read error is possible here, since a much larger clone lies one base away. The gene calls are TRBV4-2 and TRBJ2-2; D gene ambiguous. Trimming stripped 3 bases from V and 2 bases from J, with 4 bases between. The V gene's germline CDR1 is LGHNA and CDR2 YNFKEQ. The CDR3 runs to 13 residues. The CDR3 DNA reads as TGTGCCAGCAGCCATGATAACACCGGGGAGCTGTTTTTT. Protein product: CASSHDNTGELFF.

Relative to its sample, this clone is medium-sized. The rearrangement links TRBV5-1 to TRBJ1-3, with TRBD1 as a possible D gene (6 bases). CDR3 length: 15 residues. V lost 4 bases and J 0 bases, leaving 11 bases between the germline ends. Germline V gives CDR1 SGHRS, CDR2 YFSETQ. The CDR3 is CASSPDSSSGNTIYF. CDR3 bases: TGCGCCAGCAGCCCGGACAGTAGCTCTGGAAACACCATATATTTT.

The chain joins TRBV9 to TRBJ2-2, with no clear D. In germline, CDR1 is SGDLS, CDR2 YYNGEE. The CDR3 extends over 11 amino acids. V was pared by 3 bases and J by 7 bases, with 4 bases between. CDR3 protein: CASSGFGELFF. Written as DNA, the CDR3 is TGTGCCAGCAGCGGGTTCGGGGAGCTGTTTTTT.

The chain joins TRBV20-1 to TRBJ2-7; perhaps D is TRBD1 or TRBD2 (6 bases each). The V gene lost 3 bases and the J gene lost 3 bases, with 12 bases spanning the gap. The germline V gene encodes CDR1 DFQATT and CDR2 SNEGSKA (reference sequence). CDR3 size: 13 residues. CDR3 in amino acids: CSASGGRYYEQYF. The DNA for the CDR3 is TGCAGTGCTAGCGGGGGCCGATACTACGAGCAGTACTTC.

The chain links TRBV19 to TRBJ2-7; 9 bases are shared with TRBD1. Germline CDR1 and CDR2: LNHDA and SQIVND (reference sequence). The CDR3 loop spans 15 amino acids. The J segment lost 4 bases and the V segment lost 1 base, leaving 5 bases of the junction unmatched. CDR3 bases: TGTGCCAGTAGTATAGGGCCGGGACAGGGTTACGAGCAGTACTTC. Translation gives CASSIGPGQGYEQYF.

The V call is TRBV4-1, the J call TRBJ2-1, with TRBD1 matching 7 bases. The germline gives CDR1 MGHRA, CDR2 YSYEKL. V was pared by 3 bases and J by 6 bases, with 5 bases of the junction left unmatched. CDR3 length equals 14 residues. The CDR3 loop reads CASSHRAGGNEQFF. For the CDR3, the DNA is TGCGCCAGCAGCCACCGGGCAGGGGGCAATGAGCAGTTCTTC.

The chain uses TRBV6-2 or TRBV6-3 and TRBJ2-7; 11 positions agree with TRBD2. This CDR3 has 16 residues. The germline V gene has CDR1 MNHEY and CDR2 SVGEGT. Trimming took 6 bases from V and 0 from J; bases not matched to a gene: 7. CDR3 protein: CASRTTSGGSSYEQYF. CDR3 sequence (DNA): TGTGCCAGCAGGACCACTAGCGGGGGAAGCTCCTACGAGCAGTACTTC.

This clone was picked up one time. This chain connects TRBV30 to TRBJ2-7, with D perhaps matching TRBD1 (6 bases). Germline lookup yields CDR1 GTSNPN and CDR2 SVGIG (reference sequence). Trimming removed 3 bases at V and 6 bases at J, with 12 bases between. CDR3 length: 12 amino acids. The CDR3 coding sequence is TGTGCCTGGAGCCAAACAGGGTCCGAGCAGTACTTC. This codes for CAWSQTGSEQYF.

The genes are TRBV6-1 and TRBJ2-1; weak D call: TRBD2 (6 bases). The CDR3 sequence is 14 residues long. V was cut by 8 bases and J by 6 bases, with 17 bases left in between. CDR1 and CDR2 (germline): MNHNS, SASEGT. CDR3 nucleotide sequence: TGTGCCAGCCGCGGGGACCCTGGCGGCAATGAGCAGTTCTTC. This sequence encodes CASRGDPGGNEQFF.

This clone was observed at least ten times. A clone one base away is much larger, so this may be a read error. The chain employs TRBV5-1 and TRBJ2-2, with 9 bases lining up with TRBD1. The CDR3 consists of 14 residues. Germline V gene data show CDR1 as SGHRS and CDR2 as YFSETQ. The CDR3 sequence is CATNPGQGTGELLF. CDR3 sequence (DNA): TGCGCCACCAATCCGGGACAGGGAACCGGGGAGCTGCTTTTT.

The rearrangement uses TRBV19 and TRBJ2-7, with D maybe TRBD1 (5 bases). V lost 2 bases and J lost 5, with 10 bases in between. Per the germline V gene, CDR1 is LNHDA and CDR2 is SQIVND (reference sequence). The CDR3 is made up of 13 amino acids. Here the CDR3 reads CASSIFPGNEQYF. The CDR3 nucleotides are TGTGCCAGTAGTATATTCCCAGGGAACGAGCAGTACTTC.

This sequence joins TRBV2 and TRBJ2-7, with D perhaps given as TRBD1 or TRBD2 (6 bases each). CDR3 length: 17 amino acids. Germline assignment: CDR1 SNHLY and CDR2 FYNNEI. The ends were cut back, 5 bases at V and 3 bases at J, with 23 bases in the middle. In DNA, the CDR3 is TGTGCCAGCAGTTACGAGGAGGGGGACTTGCGTTTCTACGAGCAGTACTTC. Its protein product is CASSYEEGDLRFYEQYF.

By share of the sample, this clone is medium-sized (0.01 to 0.1%). This chain connects TRBV20-1 to TRBJ2-7, with D tentatively TRBD1 (5 bases). This CDR3 has 12 residues. The germline gives CDR1 DFQATT, CDR2 SNEGSKA (reference sequence). The CDR3 nucleotides are TGCAGCGTTAAAATCCAGGGATACGAGCAGTACTTC. Amino acids: CSVKIQGYEQYF.